The 7 T cell receptor beta chains in this list originate from one sample, sequenced in a study of type 1 and type 2 diabetes patients. PCR was run on genomic DNA. A primer set of 30 forward and 13 reverse primers amplified the CDR3. TCRdb used MiXCR to reprocess the multiplex PCR reads, holding one entry per CDR3 protein. The repertoire holds 280,000 or so distinct CDR3 sequences, with 40% to 50% as singletons. The specimen was peripheral blood mononuclear cells (PBMCs). The receptors stem from a man younger than 35 with type 2 diabetes.

The V call is TRBV12-3 or TRBV12-4, the J call TRBJ1-5; no clear D gene. The germline V and J ends were trimmed by 3 bases and 4 bases, with 10 bases remaining between them. The CDR3 totals 14 residues. The CDR3 coding sequence is TGTGCCAGCAGTTTCGGCAAGGGAAATCAGCCCCAGCATTTT. This encodes CASSFGKGNQPQHF.

The chain uses TRBV4-2 and TRBJ2-2; D gene uncertain. V was trimmed by 1 base and J by 3 bases, leaving 9 bases between them. Germline V gene sequence: CDR1 LGHNA, CDR2 YNFKEQ. CDR3 length: 15 amino acids. The CDR3 sequence is CASSQAQDYTGELFF. In nucleotides, the CDR3 is TGTGCCAGCAGCCAAGCCCAGGATTACACCGGGGAGCTGTTTTTT.

The V call is TRBV7-6, the J call TRBJ1-6, with D possibly matching TRBD1 (5 bases). CDR1 and CDR2 (germline): SGHVS, FNYEAQ. V lost 2 bases, J lost 7 bases, and 12 bases lay in between. This CDR3 contains 15 residues. The CDR3 bases are TGTGCCAGCAGCTTAACAGCGACAGTGAATTCACCCCTCCACTTT. Translation: CASSLTATVNSPLHF. Using reference TRBV7-6 and TRBJ1-6 for the parts outside the CDR3, the full variable domain is GAGVSQSPRYKVTKRGQDVALRCDPISGHVSLYWYRQALGQGPEFLTYFNYEAQQDKSGLPNDRFSAERPEGSISTLTIQRTEQRDSAMYRCASSLTATVNSPLHFGNGTRLTVT.

V is TRBV28 and J is TRBJ1-1; TRBD1 might be the D (5 bases). The germline CDR1 and CDR2 sequences are MDHEN and SYDVKM. CDR3 size: 12 residues. V shed 4 bases and J shed 6 bases, with 9 bases lying between them. CDR3 in amino acids: CASSSRVAEAFF. As DNA, the CDR3 is TGTGCCAGCAGTTCCAGGGTTGCTGAAGCTTTCTTT.

The V call is TRBV2, the J call TRBJ2-7; D gene uncertain. Deletions cut 2 bases from V and 3 bases from J, with 8 bases between. Germline CDR1 is SNHLY and CDR2 is FYNNEI. The CDR3 has 13 residues. CDR3: CASSELANYEQYF. CDR3 DNA: TGTGCCAGCAGTGAATTAGCTAACTACGAGCAGTACTTC.

The chain employs TRBV4-3 and TRBJ2-2; no definite D call. The germline V gene encodes CDR1 LGHNA and CDR2 YSLEER. The CDR3 runs to 15 residues. Trimming left V 3 bases short and J 2 bases short, with 10 bases between. The CDR3 loop reads CASSHYWDNTGELFF. In DNA, the CDR3 is TGCGCCAGCAGCCATTACTGGGATAACACCGGGGAGCTGTTTTTT.

This clonotype was counted many times. The chain couples TRBV30 to TRBJ1-1; 7 nucleotides match TRBD1. Germline loops: CDR1 GTSNPN, CDR2 SVGIG (reference sequence). The CDR3 runs 12 residues. With 1 base clipped from V and 4 bases from J, the junction kept 0 bases outside the gene matches. CDR3 in DNA: TGTGCCTGGAGTGCAGGGGGCACTGAAGCTTTCTTT. Residues: CAWSAGGTEAFF.